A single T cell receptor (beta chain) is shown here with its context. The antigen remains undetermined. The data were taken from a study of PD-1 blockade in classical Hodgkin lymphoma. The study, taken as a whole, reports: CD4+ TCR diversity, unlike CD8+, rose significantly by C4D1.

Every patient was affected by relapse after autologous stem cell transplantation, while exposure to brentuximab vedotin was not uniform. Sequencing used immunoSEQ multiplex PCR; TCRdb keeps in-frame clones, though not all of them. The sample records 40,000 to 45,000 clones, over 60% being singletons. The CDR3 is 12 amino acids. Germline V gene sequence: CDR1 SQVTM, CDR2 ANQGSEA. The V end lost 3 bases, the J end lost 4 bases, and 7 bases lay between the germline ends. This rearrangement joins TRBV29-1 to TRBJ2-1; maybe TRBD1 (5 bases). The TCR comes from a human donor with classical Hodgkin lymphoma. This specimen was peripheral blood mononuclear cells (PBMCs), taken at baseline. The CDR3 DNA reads TGCAGCGTTGACAGGGCATACAATGAGCAGTTCTTC. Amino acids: CSVDRAYNEQFF.